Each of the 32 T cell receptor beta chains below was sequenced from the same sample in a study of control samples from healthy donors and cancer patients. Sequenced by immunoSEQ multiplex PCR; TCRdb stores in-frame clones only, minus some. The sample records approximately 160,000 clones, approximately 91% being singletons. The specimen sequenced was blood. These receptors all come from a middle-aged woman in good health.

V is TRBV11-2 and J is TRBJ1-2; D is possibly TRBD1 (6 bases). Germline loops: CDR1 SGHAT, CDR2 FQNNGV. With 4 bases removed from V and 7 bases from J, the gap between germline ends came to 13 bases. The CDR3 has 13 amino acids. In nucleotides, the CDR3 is TGTGCCAGCAGCTCAACGACAGGATTTGGCTACACCTTC. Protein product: CASSSTTGFGYTF.

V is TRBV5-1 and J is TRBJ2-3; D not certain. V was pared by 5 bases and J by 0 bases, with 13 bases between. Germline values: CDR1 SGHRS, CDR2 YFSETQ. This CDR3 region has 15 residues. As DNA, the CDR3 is TGCGCCAGCAGACAAATCCCCACTAGCACAGATACGCAGTATTTT. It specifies CASRQIPTSTDTQYF.

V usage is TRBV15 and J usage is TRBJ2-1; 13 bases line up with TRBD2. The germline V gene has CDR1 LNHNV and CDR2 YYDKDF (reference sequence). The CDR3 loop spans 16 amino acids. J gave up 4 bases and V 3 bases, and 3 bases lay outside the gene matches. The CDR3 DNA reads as TGTGCCACCAGCAGGTCGGGACTAGCGGGGTACAATGAGCAGTTCTTC. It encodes CATSRSGLAGYNEQFF.

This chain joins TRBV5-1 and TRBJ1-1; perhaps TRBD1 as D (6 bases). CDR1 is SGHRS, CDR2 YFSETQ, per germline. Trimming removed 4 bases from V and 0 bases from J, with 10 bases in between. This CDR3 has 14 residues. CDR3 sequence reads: CASSRDTMNTEAFF. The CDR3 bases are TGCGCCAGCAGCCGGGACACTATGAACACTGAAGCTTTCTTT.

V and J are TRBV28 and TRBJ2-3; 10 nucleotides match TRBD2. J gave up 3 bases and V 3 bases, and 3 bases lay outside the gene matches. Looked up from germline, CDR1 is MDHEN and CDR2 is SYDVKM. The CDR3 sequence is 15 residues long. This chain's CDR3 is CASSFEGLATDTQYF. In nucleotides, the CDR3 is TGTGCCAGCAGTTTCGAGGGACTAGCGACAGATACGCAGTATTTT.

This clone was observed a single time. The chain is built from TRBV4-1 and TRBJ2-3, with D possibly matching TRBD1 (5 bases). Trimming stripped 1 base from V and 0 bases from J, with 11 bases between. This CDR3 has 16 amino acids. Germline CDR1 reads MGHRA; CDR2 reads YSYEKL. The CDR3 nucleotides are TGCGCCAGCAGCCAAGTGTGGGGCAAAAGCACAGATACGCAGTATTTT. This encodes CASSQVWGKSTDTQYF.

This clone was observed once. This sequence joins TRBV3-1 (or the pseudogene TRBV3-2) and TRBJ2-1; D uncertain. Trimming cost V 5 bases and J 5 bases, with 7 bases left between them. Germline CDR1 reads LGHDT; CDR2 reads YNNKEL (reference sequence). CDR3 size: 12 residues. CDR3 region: CASSFTDNEQFF. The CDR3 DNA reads TGTGCCAGCAGCTTTACTGACAATGAGCAGTTCTTC.

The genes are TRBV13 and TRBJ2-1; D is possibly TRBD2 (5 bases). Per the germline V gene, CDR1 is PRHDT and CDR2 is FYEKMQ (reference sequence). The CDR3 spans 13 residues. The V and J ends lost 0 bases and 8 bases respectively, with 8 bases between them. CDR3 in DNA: TGTGCCAGCAGCTTAGGGGCAGCGGATGAGCAGTTCTTC. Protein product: CASSLGAADEQFF. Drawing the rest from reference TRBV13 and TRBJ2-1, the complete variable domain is AAGVIQSPRHLIKEKRETATLKCYPIPRHDTVYWYQQGPGQDPQFLISFYEKMQSDKGSIPDRFSAQQFSDYHSELNMSSLELGDSALYFCASSLGAADEQFFGPGTRLTVL.

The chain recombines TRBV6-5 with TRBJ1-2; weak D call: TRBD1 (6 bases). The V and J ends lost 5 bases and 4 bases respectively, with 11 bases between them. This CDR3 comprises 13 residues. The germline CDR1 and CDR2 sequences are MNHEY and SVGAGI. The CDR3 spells CASSLGAAYGYTF. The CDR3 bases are TGTGCCAGCAGTCTGGGGGCGGCCTATGGCTACACCTTC.

The CDR3 region has the DNA TGTGCCAGCAGTTTTTTTCCATTTCGTGATGCCCCCGAGCAGTACTTC. As protein: CASSFFPFRDAPEQYF. V gene TRBV27 combines with J gene TRBJ2-7, with D hard to call. The V end lost 3 bases, the J end lost 6 bases, and 21 bases lay between the germline ends. The CDR3 has 16 amino acids. The germline CDR1 and CDR2 sequences are MNHEY and SMNVEV (reference sequence).

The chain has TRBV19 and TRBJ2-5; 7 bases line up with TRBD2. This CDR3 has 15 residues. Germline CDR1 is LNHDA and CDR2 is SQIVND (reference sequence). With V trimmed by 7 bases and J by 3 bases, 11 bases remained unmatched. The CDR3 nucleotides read TGTGCCAGTACAGATCGGGGCGGGGGTGAAGAGACCCAGTACTTC. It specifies CASTDRGGGEETQYF.

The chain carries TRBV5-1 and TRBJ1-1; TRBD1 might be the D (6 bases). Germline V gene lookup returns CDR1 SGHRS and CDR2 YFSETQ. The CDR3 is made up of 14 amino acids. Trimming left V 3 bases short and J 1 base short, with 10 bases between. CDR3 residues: CASSSLDRNTEAFF. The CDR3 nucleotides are TGCGCCAGCAGCTCCTTGGACAGGAACACTGAAGCTTTCTTT.

The CDR3 here is CASGGSDSYEQYF. The CDR3 coding sequence is TGTGCCTCGGGGGGTTCCGACTCCTACGAGCAGTACTTC. V gene TRBV12-3 or TRBV12-4 combines with J gene TRBJ2-7; 7 bases are shared with TRBD2. J gave up 0 bases and V 11 bases, and 7 bases lay outside the gene matches. This CDR3 is built from 13 residues.

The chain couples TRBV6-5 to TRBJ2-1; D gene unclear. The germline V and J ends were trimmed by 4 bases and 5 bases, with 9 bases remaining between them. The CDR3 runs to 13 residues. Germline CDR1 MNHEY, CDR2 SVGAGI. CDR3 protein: CASSLTGDNEQFF. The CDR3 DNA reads TGTGCCAGCAGTTTGACTGGAGACAATGAGCAGTTCTTC.

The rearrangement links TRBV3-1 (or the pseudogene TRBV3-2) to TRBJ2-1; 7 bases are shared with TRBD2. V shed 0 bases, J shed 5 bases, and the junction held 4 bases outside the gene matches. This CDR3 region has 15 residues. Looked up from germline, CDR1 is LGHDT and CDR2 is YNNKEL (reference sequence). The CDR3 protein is CASSQDRGVHNEQFF. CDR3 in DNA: TGTGCCAGCAGCCAAGACCGGGGGGTTCACAATGAGCAGTTCTTC.

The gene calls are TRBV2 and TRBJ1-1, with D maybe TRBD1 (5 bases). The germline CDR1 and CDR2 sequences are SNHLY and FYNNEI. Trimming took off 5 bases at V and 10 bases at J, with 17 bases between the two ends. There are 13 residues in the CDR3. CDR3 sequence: CASSPREDGGAFF. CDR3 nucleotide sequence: TGTGCCAGCAGTCCCCGCGAGGACGGGGGAGCTTTCTTT.

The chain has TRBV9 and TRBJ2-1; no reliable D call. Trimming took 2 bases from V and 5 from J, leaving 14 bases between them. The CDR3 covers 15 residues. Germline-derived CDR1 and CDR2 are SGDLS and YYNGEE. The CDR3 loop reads CASSVSGSLNNEQFF. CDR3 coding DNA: TGTGCCAGCAGCGTTTCAGGTTCGCTAAACAATGAGCAGTTCTTC.

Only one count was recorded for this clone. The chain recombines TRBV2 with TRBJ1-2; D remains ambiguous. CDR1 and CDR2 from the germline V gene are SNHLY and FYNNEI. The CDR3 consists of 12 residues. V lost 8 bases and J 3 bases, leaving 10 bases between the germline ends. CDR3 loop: CASSWSDYGYTF. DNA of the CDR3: TGTGCCAGCTCATGGAGCGACTATGGCTACACCTTC.

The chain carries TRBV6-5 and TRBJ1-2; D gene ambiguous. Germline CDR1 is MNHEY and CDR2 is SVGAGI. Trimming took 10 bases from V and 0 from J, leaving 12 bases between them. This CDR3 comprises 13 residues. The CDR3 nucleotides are TGTGCCACCGGAAGGGCCCCTAACTATGGCTACACCTTC. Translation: CATGRAPNYGYTF.

The CDR3 is CASSSIGTGVYGYTF. For the CDR3, the DNA is TGTGCCAGCAGTTCCATCGGGACAGGGGTCTATGGCTACACCTTC. The chain employs TRBV27 and TRBJ1-2, with TRBD1 matching 10 bases. V was clipped by 4 bases and J by 4 bases; unmatched bases: 6. The CDR3 is made up of 15 amino acids. The germline V gene has CDR1 MNHEY and CDR2 SMNVEV (reference sequence).

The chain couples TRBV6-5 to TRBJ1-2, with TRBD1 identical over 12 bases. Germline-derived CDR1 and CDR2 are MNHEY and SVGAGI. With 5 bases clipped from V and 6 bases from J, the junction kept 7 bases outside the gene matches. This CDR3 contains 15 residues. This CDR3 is CASSPQGQGADGYTF. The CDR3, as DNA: TGTGCCAGCAGTCCACAGGGACAGGGGGCGGATGGCTACACCTTC.

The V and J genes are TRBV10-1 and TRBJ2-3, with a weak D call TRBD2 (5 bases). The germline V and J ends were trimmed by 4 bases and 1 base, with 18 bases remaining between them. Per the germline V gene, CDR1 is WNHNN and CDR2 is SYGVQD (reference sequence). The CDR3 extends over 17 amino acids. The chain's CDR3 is CASSGPVAGQGTDTQYF. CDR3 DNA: TGCGCCAGCAGTGGGCCCGTGGCGGGCCAAGGCACAGATACGCAGTATTTT.

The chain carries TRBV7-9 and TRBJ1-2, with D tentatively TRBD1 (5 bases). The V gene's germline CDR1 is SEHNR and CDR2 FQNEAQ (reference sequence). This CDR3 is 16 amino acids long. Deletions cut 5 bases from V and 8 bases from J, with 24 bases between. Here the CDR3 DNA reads TGTGCCAGCAGCGGGGGGACGGCTTGGACCCTCGCCGGCTACACCTTC. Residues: CASSGGTAWTLAGYTF.

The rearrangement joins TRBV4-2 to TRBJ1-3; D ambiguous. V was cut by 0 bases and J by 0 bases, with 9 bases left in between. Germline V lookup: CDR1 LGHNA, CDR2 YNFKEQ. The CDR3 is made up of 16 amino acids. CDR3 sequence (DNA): TGTGCCAGCAGCCAAGATCACGTAAGCTCTGGAAACACCATATATTTT. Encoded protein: CASSQDHVSSGNTIYF.

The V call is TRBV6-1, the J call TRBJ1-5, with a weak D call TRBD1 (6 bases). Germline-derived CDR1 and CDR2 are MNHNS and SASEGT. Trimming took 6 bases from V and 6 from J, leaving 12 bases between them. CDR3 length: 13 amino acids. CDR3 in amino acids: CASSPGEIQPQHF. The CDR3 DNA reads TGTGCCAGCAGCCCAGGGGAAATTCAGCCCCAGCATTTT.

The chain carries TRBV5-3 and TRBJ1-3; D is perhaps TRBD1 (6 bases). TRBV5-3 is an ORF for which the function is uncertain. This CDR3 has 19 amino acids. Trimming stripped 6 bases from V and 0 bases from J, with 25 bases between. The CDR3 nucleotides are TGTGCCAGAAACCACACCCTCGCGGTGACAGGTGACTCTGGAAACACCATATATTTT. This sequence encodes CARNHTLAVTGDSGNTIYF.

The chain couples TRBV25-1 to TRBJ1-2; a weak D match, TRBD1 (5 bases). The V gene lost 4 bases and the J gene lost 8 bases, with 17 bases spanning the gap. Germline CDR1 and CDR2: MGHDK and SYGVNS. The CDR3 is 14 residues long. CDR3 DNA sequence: TGTGCCAGCAGTGCTACTACAGGTGCGGGAGGCTACACCTTC. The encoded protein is CASSATTGAGGYTF.

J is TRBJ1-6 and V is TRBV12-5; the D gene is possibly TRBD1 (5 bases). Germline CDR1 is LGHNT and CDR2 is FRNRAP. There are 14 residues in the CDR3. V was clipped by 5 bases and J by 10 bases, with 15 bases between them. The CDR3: CASGPREGLSPLHF. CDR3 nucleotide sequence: TGTGCTAGTGGTCCCCGCGAGGGACTATCACCCCTCCACTTT.

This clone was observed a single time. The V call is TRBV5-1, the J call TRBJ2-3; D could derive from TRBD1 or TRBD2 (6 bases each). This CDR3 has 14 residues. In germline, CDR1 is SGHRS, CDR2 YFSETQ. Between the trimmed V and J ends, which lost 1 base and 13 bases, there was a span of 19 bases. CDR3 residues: CASSLYWAGDFEYF. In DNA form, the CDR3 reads TGCGCCAGCAGCTTGTATTGGGCAGGGGACTTCGAGTATTTT.

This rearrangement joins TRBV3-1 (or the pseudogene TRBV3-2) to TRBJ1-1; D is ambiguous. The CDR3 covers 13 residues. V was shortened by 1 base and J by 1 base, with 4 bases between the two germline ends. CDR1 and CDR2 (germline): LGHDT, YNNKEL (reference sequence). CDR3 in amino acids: CASSQVWNTEAFF. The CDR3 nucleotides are TGTGCCAGCAGCCAAGTCTGGAACACTGAAGCTTTCTTT.

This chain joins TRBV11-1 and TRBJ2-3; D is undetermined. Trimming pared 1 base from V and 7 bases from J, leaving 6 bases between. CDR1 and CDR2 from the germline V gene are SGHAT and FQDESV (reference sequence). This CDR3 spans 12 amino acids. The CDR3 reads CASSLGGNTQYF. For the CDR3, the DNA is TGTGCCAGCAGCTTAGGGGGAAATACGCAGTATTTT.

The CDR3 protein is CASSAYRATF. The DNA for the CDR3 is TGTGCCAGCAGCGCTTACAGGGCCACCTTC. V is TRBV21-1 and J is TRBJ1-2; the D call TRBD1 from the table was never checked on the DNA. TRBV21-1 is a listed pseudogene. This CDR3 comprises 10 residues.